This note documents a single TCR beta chain sequence. The data derive from a study of blood T cell repertoires in COVID-19. Study information: Italy, Spain and the United States were the sources of the convalescent and acute COVID-19 samples. From T cells, B-cell-depleted T cells, or PBMCs came the material, which was cDNA or gDNA.

In the original processing: For nucleated cells, counts were estimated from reference gene primer amplification. TCRdb keeps only in-frame clones here, not all; method: immunoSEQ multiplex PCR. That table supplies the V and J calls and clone size; D and trimming were determined from the DNA. The sample consists of around 100,000 clones, 75% to 90% of them appearing once. The CDR3 covers 14 residues. The chain has TRBV21-1 and TRBJ2-1; no DNA check was done on the table's D call, TRBD1. TRBV21-1 is a pseudogene segment. The sequence derives from an elderly woman with acute or convalescent COVID-19. The specimen sequenced was peripheral blood. The CDR3 is CAIETGGACHEQFF. The CDR3 DNA reads TGTGCCATCGAGACAGGGGGCGCTTGTCATGAGCAGTTCTTC.